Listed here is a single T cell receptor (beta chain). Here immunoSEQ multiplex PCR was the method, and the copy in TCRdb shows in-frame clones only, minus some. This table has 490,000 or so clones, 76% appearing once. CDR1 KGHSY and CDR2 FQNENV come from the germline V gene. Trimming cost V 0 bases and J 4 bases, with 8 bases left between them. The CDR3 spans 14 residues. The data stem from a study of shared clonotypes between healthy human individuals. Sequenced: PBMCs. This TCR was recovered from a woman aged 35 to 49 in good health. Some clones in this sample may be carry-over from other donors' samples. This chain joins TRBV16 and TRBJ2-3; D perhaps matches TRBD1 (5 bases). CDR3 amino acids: CASSQSWGPDTQYF. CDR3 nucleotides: TGTGCCAGCAGCCAATCGTGGGGCCCAGATACGCAGTATTTT.